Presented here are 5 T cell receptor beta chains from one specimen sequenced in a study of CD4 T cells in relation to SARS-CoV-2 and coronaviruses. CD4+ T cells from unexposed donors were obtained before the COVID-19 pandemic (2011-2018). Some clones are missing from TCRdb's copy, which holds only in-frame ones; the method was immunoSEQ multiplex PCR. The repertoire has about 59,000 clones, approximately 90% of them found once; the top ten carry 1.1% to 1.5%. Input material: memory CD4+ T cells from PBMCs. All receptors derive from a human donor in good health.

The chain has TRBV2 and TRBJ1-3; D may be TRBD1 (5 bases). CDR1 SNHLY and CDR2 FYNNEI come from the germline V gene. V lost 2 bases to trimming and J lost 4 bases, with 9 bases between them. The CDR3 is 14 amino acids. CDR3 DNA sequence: TGTGCCAGCAGTGAAAACAGGATCGGAAACACCATATATTTT. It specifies CASSENRIGNTIYF.

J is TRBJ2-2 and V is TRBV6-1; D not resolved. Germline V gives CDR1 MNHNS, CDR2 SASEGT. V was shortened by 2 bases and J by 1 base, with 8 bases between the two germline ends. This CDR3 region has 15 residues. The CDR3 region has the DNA TGTGCCAGCAGTGAACCGTCAGGGAACACCGGGGAGCTGTTTTTT. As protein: CASSEPSGNTGELFF.

The CDR3 sequence: CASSGGGFGNQPQHF. CDR3 nucleotides: TGTGCCAGCTCGGGTGGGGGGTTTGGAAATCAGCCCCAGCATTTT. This chain joins TRBV6-6 and TRBJ1-5, with D perhaps TRBD1 (5 bases). V was shortened by 8 bases and J by 4 bases, with 18 bases between the two germline ends. In germline, CDR1 is MNHNY, CDR2 SVGAGI (reference sequence). This CDR3 contains 15 residues.

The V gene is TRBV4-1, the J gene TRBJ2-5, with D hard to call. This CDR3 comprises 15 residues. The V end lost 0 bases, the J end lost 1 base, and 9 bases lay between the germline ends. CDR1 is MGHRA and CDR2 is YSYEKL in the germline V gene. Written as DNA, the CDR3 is TGCGCCAGCAGCCAAGATCGGGTCAGCCAAGAGACCCAGTACTTC. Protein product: CASSQDRVSQETQYF.

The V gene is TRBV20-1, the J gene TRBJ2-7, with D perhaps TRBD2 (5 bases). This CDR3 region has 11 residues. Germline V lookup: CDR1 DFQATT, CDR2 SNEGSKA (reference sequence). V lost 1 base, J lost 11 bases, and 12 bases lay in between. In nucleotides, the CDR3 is TGCAGTGCTAGAGGAGGGTTTCAGGAGTACTTC. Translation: CSARGGFQEYF.